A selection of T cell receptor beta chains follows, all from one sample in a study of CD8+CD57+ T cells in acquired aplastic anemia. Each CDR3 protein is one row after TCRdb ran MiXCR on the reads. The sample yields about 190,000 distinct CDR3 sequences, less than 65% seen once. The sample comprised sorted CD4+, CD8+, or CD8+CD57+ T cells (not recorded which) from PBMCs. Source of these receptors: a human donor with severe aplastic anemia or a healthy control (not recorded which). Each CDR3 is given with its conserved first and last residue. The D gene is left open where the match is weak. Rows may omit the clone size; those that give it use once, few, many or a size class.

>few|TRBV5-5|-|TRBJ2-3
TGTGCTAGCAGCTTGGTCTTTCAGGCGAACACAGATACGCAGTATTTT
CASSLVFQANTDTQYF
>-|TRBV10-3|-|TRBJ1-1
TGTGCCAGCAGCAAGGACATGAGGAACACTGAAGCTTTCTTT
CASSKDMRNTEAFF
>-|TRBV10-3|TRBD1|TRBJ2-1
TGTGCCATCCCGACAGGGGACAATGAGCAGTTCTTC
CAIPTGDNEQFF
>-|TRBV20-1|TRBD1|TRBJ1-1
TGCAGTGCACAACAGGGGGACACTGGAGCTTTCTTT
CSAQQGDTGAFF
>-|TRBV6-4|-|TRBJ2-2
TGTGCCAGCAGTGACTCGAAACCAGGGAGGCGGTCCCGGGGAGCTGTTTTT
CASSDSKPGRRSRGAVF
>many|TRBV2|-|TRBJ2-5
TGTGCCAGCATCCAGGGAGAGACCCAGTACTTC
CASIQGETQYF
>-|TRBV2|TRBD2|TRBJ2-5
TGTGCCAGCAGTGAAGCGATAGCCTTTGCGGGAGGCCAAGAGACCCAGTACTTC
CASSEAIAFAGGQETQYF
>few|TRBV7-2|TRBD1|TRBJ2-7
TGTGCCAGCAGCTTAGTCTGGACAGGAGACTACGAGCAGTACTTC
CASSLVWTGDYEQYF
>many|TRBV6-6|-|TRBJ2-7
TGTGCCAGCAGTTACTCCCACGAGCAGTACTTC
CASSYSHEQYF
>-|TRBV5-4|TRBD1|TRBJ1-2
TGTGCCAGCAGCTACGGAGAAGGGACAGGGCACGGCTACACCTTC
CASSYGEGTGHGYTF
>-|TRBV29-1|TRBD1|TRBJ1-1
TGCAGCGTTGAGGGCAGGGGGACCACTGAAGCTTTCTTT
CSVEGRGTTEAFF
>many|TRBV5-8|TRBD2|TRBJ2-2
TGTGCCAGCAGCTTTTGGGTCGGGAGGGACAACGGGGAGCTGTTTTTT
CASSFWVGRDNGELFF
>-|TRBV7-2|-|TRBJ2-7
TGTGCCAGCAGAGTACAGGGAACCTACGAGCAGTACTTC
CASRVQGTYEQYF
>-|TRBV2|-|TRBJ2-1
TGTGCCAGCAGTGGAGGGTTCTACAATGAGCAGTTCTTC
CASSGGFYNEQFF
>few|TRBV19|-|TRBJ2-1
TGTGCCAGTAGCAGATACAATGAGCAGTTCTTC
CASSRYNEQFF
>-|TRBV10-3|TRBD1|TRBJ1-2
TGTGCCATCCTAACCGGACAGGGCTATGGCTACACCTTC
CAILTGQGYGYTF
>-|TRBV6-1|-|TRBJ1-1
TGTGCCAGCAGTTACTCGATAGAGTGTACTGAAGCTTTCTTT
CASSYSIECTEAFF
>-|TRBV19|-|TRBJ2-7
TGTGCCAGTAGTAGCCAGGACAGAATCGTGCAGTACTTC
CASSSQDRIVQYF
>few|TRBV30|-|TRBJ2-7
TGTGCCTGGAAGTCGGGACCTCCTTCCTACGAGCAGTACTTC
CAWKSGPPSYEQYF
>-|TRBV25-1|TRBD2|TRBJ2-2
TGTGCCAGCAGGCTAGCGGGGCCCAACACCGGGGAGCTGTTTTTT
CASRLAGPNTGELFF
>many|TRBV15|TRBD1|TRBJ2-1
TGTGCCACCAGCAGAGATGGCGGACAGGGGGCGAGCTCCTACAATGAGCAGTTCTTC
CATSRDGGQGASSYNEQFF
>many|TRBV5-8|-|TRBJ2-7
TGTGCCAGCAGCTTGGGACAGAGCTACGAGCAGTACTTC
CASSLGQSYEQYF
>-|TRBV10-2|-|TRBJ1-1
TGCGCCAGCACTTTGGACACTGAAGCTTTCTTT
CASTLDTEAFF
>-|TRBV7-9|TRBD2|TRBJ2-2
TGTGCCAGCAGCCTGGCTAGCGGGAACACCGGGGAGCTGTTTTTT
CASSLASGNTGELFF
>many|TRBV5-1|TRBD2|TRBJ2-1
TGCGCCACCGGATTGGCGGGGGGATCCTACAATGAGCAGTTCTTC
CATGLAGGSYNEQFF
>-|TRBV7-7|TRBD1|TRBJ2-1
TGTGCCAGCAGCCGTCGGCGGGACAGGGATAATGAGCAGTTCTTC
CASSRRRDRDNEQFF
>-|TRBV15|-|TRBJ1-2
TGTGCCACCAGCAGAGACTATGATAACTATGGCTACACCTTC
CATSRDYDNYGYTF
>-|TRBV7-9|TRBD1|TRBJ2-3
TGTGCCAGCAGTAGCCCGCGGACAGGGGGCCCAGATACGCAGTATTTT
CASSSPRTGGPDTQYF
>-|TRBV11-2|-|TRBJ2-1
TGTGCCAGCATTGACGCAAGGACAGTTTCCAATGAGCAGTTCTTC
CASIDARTVSNEQFF
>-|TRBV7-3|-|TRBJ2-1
TGTGCCAGCAGCGAGGACTCAGTCCTGGTTGAGCAGTTCTTC
CASSEDSVLVEQFF
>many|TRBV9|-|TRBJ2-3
TGTGCCAGCAGCGTGTCTGGGGTTTGGGGAGATACGCAGTATTTT
CASSVSGVWGDTQYF
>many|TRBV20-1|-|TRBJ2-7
TGCAGTGCTACCCGGCTACTAGTACGGAACGAGCAGTACTTC
CSATRLLVRNEQYF
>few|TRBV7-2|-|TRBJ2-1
TGCGCCAGCGGCCAAGATGGTGGGGGCCCCTTTTATGGAGAGCAGTTCTTC
CASGQDGGGPFYGEQFF
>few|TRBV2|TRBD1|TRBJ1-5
TGTGCCAGCGACAGGGAGAGGAGTCAGCCCCAGCATTTT
CASDRERSQPQHF
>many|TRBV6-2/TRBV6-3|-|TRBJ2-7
TGTGCCAGCAGTGCAGGATTTTCCCGTCACTACGAGCAGTACTTC
CASSAGFSRHYEQYF
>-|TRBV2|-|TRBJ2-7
TGTGCCAGCAGTGAGCAGTACTTC
CASSEQYF
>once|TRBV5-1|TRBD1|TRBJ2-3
TGCGCCAGCAGCCCCGGGACAGCAGATACGCAGTATTTT
CASSPGTADTQYF
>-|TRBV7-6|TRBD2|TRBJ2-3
TGTGCCAGCAGCTTCGGGACTAGCCTGAGCACAGATACGCAGTATTTT
CASSFGTSLSTDTQYF
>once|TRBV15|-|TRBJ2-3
TGTGCCACCAGCAGAGCCCCGGCGGAGGGCACAGATACGCAGTATTTT
CATSRAPAEGTDTQYF
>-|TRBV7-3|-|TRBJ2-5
TGTGCCAGCAGCTTGGCGGGTAGAGGAGAGACCCAGTACTTC
CASSLAGRGETQYF
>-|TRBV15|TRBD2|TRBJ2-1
TGTGCCACCAGCAGAGGCTCGACTAGCGGGGGGGCCGATGAGCAGTTCTTC
CATSRGSTSGGADEQFF
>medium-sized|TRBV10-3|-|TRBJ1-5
TGTGCCATCAGTGATCACCCGGGTCAGCCCCAGCATTTT
CAISDHPGQPQHF
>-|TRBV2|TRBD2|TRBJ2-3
TGTGCCAGCAGCGTAGGACTAGCGGGGAGGGCCGTCCCAGATACGCAGTATTTT
CASSVGLAGRAVPDTQYF
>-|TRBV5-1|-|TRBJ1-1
TGCGCCAGCAGCTCCCCCCAGGACGAAGCTTTCTTT
CASSSPQDEAFF
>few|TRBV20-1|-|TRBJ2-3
TGCAGCGCAAGTCAGGGGAGCACAGATACGCAGTATTTT
CSASQGSTDTQYF
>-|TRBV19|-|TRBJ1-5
TGTGCCAGTAGTATAAGGTTGGATGGTGTGGGTTATAGCAATCAGCCCCAGCATTTT
CASSIRLDGVGYSNQPQHF
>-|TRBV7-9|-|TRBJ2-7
TGTGCCAGCAGCCAAAGATCTAAGGAGCAGTACTTC
CASSQRSKEQYF
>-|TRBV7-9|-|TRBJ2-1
TGTGCCAGCAGACCCGGGGTAGCAGGTGAGCAGTTCTTC
CASRPGVAGEQFF
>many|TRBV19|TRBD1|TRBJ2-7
TGTGCCAGTGGACAGGGCTACGAGCAGTACTTC
CASGQGYEQYF
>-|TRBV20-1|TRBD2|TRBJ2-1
TGCAGTGCCAGGACTAGCGGGGGACCCTCCCACAATGAGCAGTTCTTC
CSARTSGGPSHNEQFF
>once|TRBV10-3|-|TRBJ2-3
TGTGCCATCAGTGAGTCAGGGGGGAGTGTAGATACGCAGTATTTT
CAISESGGSVDTQYF
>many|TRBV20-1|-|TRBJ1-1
TGCAGTGCTAGAGATCCGTCCTTTCGATTCAGGGGAAATTCAAGGACTGAAGCTTTCTTT
CSARDPSFRFRGNSRTEAFF
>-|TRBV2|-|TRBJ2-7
TGTGCCAGCAGTGGTCGGGTTGGGAGTCCTTACGAGCAGTACTTC
CASSGRVGSPYEQYF
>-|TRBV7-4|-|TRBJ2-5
TGTGCCAGCAGCGACCGGGAGCAAGAGACCCAGTACTTC
CASSDREQETQYF
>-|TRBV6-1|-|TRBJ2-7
TGTGCCAGCTGGGACATACTCTACGAGCAGTACTTC
CASWDILYEQYF
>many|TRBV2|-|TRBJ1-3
TGTGCCAGCAGTGAAGGCTTGGGGCTCTCGACCATATATTTT
CASSEGLGLSTIYF
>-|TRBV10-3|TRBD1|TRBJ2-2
TGTGCCATCCGGACAGGGGGCGATGGCGGGGAGCTGTTTTTT
CAIRTGGDGGELFF